Listed here are 21 T cell receptor beta chains from one sample, sequenced in a study of human T cells and chemical hapten exposure (dated by TCRdb to the early 2020s). The time point label for this specimen denotes: patch test 3, about 24 weeks after DPC sensitization. The treatment or condition label of this sample denotes: therapeutic diphenylcyclopropenone sensitization with weekly scalp DPC. The protocol used for the library was RACE. The listed sequencing device is NextSeq 500. The public sequencing data were trimmed at Q25 with fastp and processed into clonotypes with MiXCR by TCRdb, which kept only in-frame beta chains. Every CDR3 protein is listed once, alongside the most common genes and DNA of its rows. Here the sample has 100,000 or so distinct CDR3 sequences; roughly a third occur a single time. The ten largest clonotypes hold 2.5% to 3% of the sample. Source: whole blood, taken in connection with sensitization to the hapten diphenylcyclopropenone (DPC). These receptors were taken from a middle-aged man with alopecia areata. Some clones in this sample may be carry-over from other donors' samples.

This clonotype showed up just a few times. The chain uses TRBV5-1 and TRBJ2-5, with 10 bases that match TRBD1. V shed 3 bases, J shed 4 bases, and the junction held 6 bases outside the gene matches. The germline gives CDR1 SGHRS, CDR2 YFSETQ. CDR3 length: 15 amino acids. The CDR3 region is CASSYSTGGRETQYF. In DNA form, the CDR3 reads TGCGCCAGCAGCTATTCGACAGGGGGCAGAGAGACCCAGTACTTC.

The chain uses TRBV9 and TRBJ1-3; D uncertain. Deletions cut 0 bases from V and 2 bases from J, with 9 bases between. Germline V CDR1 and CDR2: SGDLS, YYNGEE. The CDR3 consists of 15 residues. CDR3 nucleotide sequence: TGTGCCAGCAGCGTAGCTCCGCCCGCTGGAAACACCATATATTTT. This codes for CASSVAPPAGNTIYF.

This chain uses TRBV10-3 with TRBJ2-5; D possibly corresponds to TRBD1 (5 bases). The V gene's germline CDR1 is ENHRY and CDR2 SYGVKD. The CDR3 length is 14 residues. V was pared by 6 bases and J by 4 bases, with 15 bases between. CDR3 coding DNA: TGTGCCATCAGGCCCAGGGCAATAGGAGAGACCCAGTACTTC. The encoded protein is CAIRPRAIGETQYF.

The chain carries TRBV9 and TRBJ2-7; 9 nucleotides align to TRBD2. This CDR3 is built from 16 residues. V shed 4 bases and J 2 bases; nucleotides not matched to a gene: 10. Germline CDR1 reads SGDLS; CDR2 reads YYNGEE. Here the CDR3 DNA reads TGTGCCAGCAGCACAGGGGTACTAGCGGGCCCCTACGAGCAGTACTTC. Residues: CASSTGVLAGPYEQYF.

The CDR3 DNA is TGTGCCAGCAGTCGATGCAGGGGGCCAGAGACCTATAGCAATCAGCCCCAGCATTTT. Its translation is CASSRCRGPETYSNQPQHF. This rearrangement joins TRBV12-3 or TRBV12-4 to TRBJ1-5; 8 nucleotides agree with TRBD1. There are 19 residues in the CDR3. Losses at the gene ends were 5 bases for V and 0 bases for J; bases not matched to a gene: 15.

This clonotype came up a few times. The genes are TRBV6-1 and TRBJ1-2; 9 nucleotides agree with TRBD1. Germline V gene sequence: CDR1 MNHNS, CDR2 SASEGT. Trimming at V came to 2 bases and at J to 4 bases, leaving 5 bases not matched to a gene. The CDR3 runs 15 residues. The CDR3 here is CASSESGQGPYGYTF. DNA of the CDR3: TGTGCCAGCAGTGAATCCGGACAGGGGCCCTATGGCTACACCTTC.

This clonotype appeared a few times. This chain links TRBV28 with TRBJ2-2; 9 nucleotides line up with TRBD1. This CDR3 is built from 21 residues. V was pared by 7 bases and J by 7 bases, with 28 bases of the junction left unmatched. CDR1 and CDR2 from the germline V gene are MDHEN and SYDVKM. CDR3: CASTFGYLAGTGLPVGGELFF. CDR3 sequence (DNA): TGTGCCAGCACCTTCGGTTACCTGGCCGGGACAGGGTTGCCGGTTGGCGGGGAGCTGTTTTTT. Full variable domain (remainder filled in from reference TRBV28 and TRBJ2-2): DVKVTQSSRYLVKRTGEKVFLECVQDMDHENMFWYRQDPGLGLRLIYFSYDVKMKEKGDIPEGYSVSREKKERFSLILESASTNQTSMYLCASTFGYLAGTGLPVGGELFFGEGSRLTVL.

The chain has TRBV3-1 and TRBJ2-6; 7 bases are shared with TRBD1. Losses at the gene ends were 4 bases for V and 0 bases for J; bases not matched to a gene: 6. The germline V gene has CDR1 LGHDT and CDR2 YNNKEL (reference sequence). CDR3 length equals 17 residues. The CDR3 protein is CASSPGTVLSGANVLTF. The CDR3 nucleotides read TGTGCCAGCAGCCCTGGGACAGTCCTCTCTGGGGCCAACGTCCTGACTTTC. Filled out from reference TRBV3-1 and TRBJ2-6, the complete variable domain reads DTAVSQTPKYLVTQMGNDKSIKCEQNLGHDTMYWYKQDSKKFLKIMFSYNNKELIINETVPNRFSPKSPDKAHLNLHINSLELGDSAVYFCASSPGTVLSGANVLTFGAGSRLTVL.

The table lists this clonotype with a count of one. This chain uses TRBV30 with TRBJ2-7; D is ambiguous. The germline gives CDR1 GTSNPN, CDR2 SVGIG (reference sequence). This CDR3 region has 11 residues. V was cut by 1 base and J by 2 bases, with 3 bases left in between. In DNA form, the CDR3 reads TGTGCCTGGAGTGCTCCCTACGAGCAGTACTTC. Encoded protein: CAWSAPYEQYF.

There are a few counts of this clonotype. The chain uses TRBV20-1 and TRBJ2-7; no reliable D call. Germline CDR1 reads DFQATT; CDR2 reads SNEGSKA (reference sequence). With 8 bases removed from V and 3 bases from J, the gap between germline ends came to 8 bases. This CDR3 is built from 10 residues. CDR3 DNA: TGCAGTACGGGCCTCTACGAGCAGTACTTC. Encoded protein: CSTGLYEQYF.

V gene TRBV25-1 combines with J gene TRBJ2-1; 9 bases fit TRBD1. Trimming cost V 3 bases and J 9 bases; bases outside gene matches: 9. This CDR3 has 15 amino acids. Germline V gene sequence: CDR1 MGHDK, CDR2 SYGVNS. DNA of the CDR3: TGTGCCAGCAGTGACTGGCTACAGGGGGCTGGTGAGCAGTTCTTC. It encodes CASSDWLQGAGEQFF.

The chain combines TRBV12-3 or TRBV12-4 with TRBJ2-7, with 9 bases lining up with TRBD2. V was clipped by 5 bases and J by 5 bases; unmatched bases: 10. The CDR3 is 15 amino acids. The CDR3 loop is CASSPGLANLDEQYV. CDR3 DNA sequence: TGTGCCAGCAGTCCTGGACTAGCGAACCTCGACGAGCAGTACGTC.

Worth noting for this clonotype: The germline gene is not matched at one end of the junction; a read error may be the cause. This chain links TRBV4-1 with TRBJ2-1, with 7 nucleotides matching TRBD1. The CDR3 extends over 13 amino acids. Germline lookup yields CDR1 MGHRA and CDR2 YSYEKL. Written as DNA, the CDR3 is TGCGCCAGCAGCCAAGGAGGGGGCGCAATCCGGCTCTTC. Translating it yields CASSQGGGAIRLF.

The J gene is TRBJ2-3, the V gene TRBV5-1, with D possibly TRBD2 on 6 matching bases. The CDR3 consists of 16 residues. The germline V gene encodes CDR1 SGHRS and CDR2 YFSETQ. The V end lost 4 bases, the J end lost 9 bases, and 24 bases lay between the germline ends. The CDR3 DNA sequence: TGCGCCAGCAGCCCCGGAGGGTCTAGCGAGAGGCAGACGCAGTATTTT. Its protein product is CASSPGGSSERQTQYF.

The CDR3 nucleotides read TGTGCCACCTGCCCTAAAGGCGGGACTAGCACAGATACGCAGTATTTT. This gives the protein CATCPKGGTSTDTQYF. The chain is built from TRBV10-3 and TRBJ2-3; tentative D call: TRBD2 (6 bases). Per germline, CDR1 ENHRY and CDR2 SYGVKD. The germline V and J ends were trimmed by 10 bases and 0 bases, with 20 bases remaining between them. The CDR3 sequence is 16 residues long.

The genes are TRBV7-8 and TRBJ2-7; D is unclear. Trimming left V 6 bases short and J 3 bases short, with 12 bases between. CDR3 length equals 13 residues. CDR1 and CDR2 from the germline V gene are SGHVS and FQNEAQ. The CDR3 loop reads CASSHNRFYEQYF. In DNA, the CDR3 is TGTGCCAGCAGTCATAACCGCTTCTACGAGCAGTACTTC.

This clonotype was seen more than once but under ten times. This chain links TRBV28 with TRBJ1-6; D perhaps matches TRBD1 (5 bases). CDR1 and CDR2 (germline): MDHEN, SYDVKM. The CDR3 extends over 13 amino acids. V gave up 9 bases and J gave up 4 bases, with 10 bases separating them. CDR3 region: CASTGTYNSPLHF. The DNA for the CDR3 is TGTGCCAGTACCGGGACGTATAATTCACCCCTCCACTTT. Using reference TRBV28 and TRBJ1-6 for the parts outside the CDR3, the full variable domain is DVKVTQSSRYLVKRTGEKVFLECVQDMDHENMFWYRQDPGLGLRLIYFSYDVKMKEKGDIPEGYSVSREKKERFSLILESASTNQTSMYLCASTGTYNSPLHFGNGTRLTVT.

This clonotype was picked up a small number of times. The chain is built from TRBV6-4 and TRBJ2-7; unclear D gene. Between the trimmed V and J ends, which lost 2 bases and 5 bases, there was a span of 13 bases. Germline CDR1 MRHNA, CDR2 SNTAGT. The CDR3 loop spans 14 amino acids. The CDR3 sequence is CASSDRAWVDEQYF. Here the CDR3 DNA reads TGTGCCAGCAGTGACCGGGCTTGGGTGGACGAGCAGTACTTC.

This rearrangement joins TRBV28 to TRBJ2-1; TRBD2 is a possible D gene (6 bases). Germline CDR1 and CDR2: MDHEN and SYDVKM. This CDR3 region has 18 residues. Trimming took off 6 bases at V and 6 bases at J, with 27 bases between the two ends. CDR3 DNA sequence: TGTGCCAGCAGAACATTAGCGGTTGGTGGATACACCCCCAATGAGCAGTTCTTC. This gives the protein CASRTLAVGGYTPNEQFF.

The genes are TRBV10-3 and TRBJ2-3; D is perhaps TRBD2 (5 bases). This CDR3 has 15 amino acids. Trimming took 4 bases from V and 0 from J, leaving 11 bases between them. The germline CDR1 and CDR2 sequences are ENHRY and SYGVKD. The CDR3: CAISVTRTSTDTQYF. The DNA of the CDR3 is TGTGCCATCAGTGTCACGCGGACTAGCACAGATACGCAGTATTTT.

This chain connects TRBV3-1 to TRBJ1-4; TRBD1 matches at 10 bases. From germline, CDR1 is LGHDT and CDR2 YNNKEL (reference sequence). This CDR3 has 17 residues. V trimming: 1 base; J trimming: 4 bases; junction bases outside the gene matches: 6. The CDR3, as DNA: TGTGCCAGCAGCCAAGGGGACAGGGGATGGAGTAATGAAAAACTGTTTTTT. Its translation: CASSQGDRGWSNEKLFF.